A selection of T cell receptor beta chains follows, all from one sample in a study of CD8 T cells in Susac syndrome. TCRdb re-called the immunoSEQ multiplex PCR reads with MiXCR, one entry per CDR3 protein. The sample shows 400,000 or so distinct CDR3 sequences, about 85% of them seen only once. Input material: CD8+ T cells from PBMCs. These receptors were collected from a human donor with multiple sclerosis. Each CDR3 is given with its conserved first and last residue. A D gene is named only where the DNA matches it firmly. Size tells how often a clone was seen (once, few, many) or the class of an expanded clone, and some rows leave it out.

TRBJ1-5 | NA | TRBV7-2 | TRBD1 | TGTGCCAGCAGCTTCCCCCGGGACAGGGGATTTGTAGGCAATCAGCCCCAGCATTTT | CASSFPRDRGFVGNQPQHF
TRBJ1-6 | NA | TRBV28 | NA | TGTGCCAGCTATCGCCCGGGGCCACATAATTCACCCCTCCACTTT | CASYRPGPHNSPLHF
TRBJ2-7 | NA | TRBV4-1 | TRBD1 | TGCGCCAGCAGCCGGGGCCGGGACAGCTACGAGCAGTACTTC | CASSRGRDSYEQYF
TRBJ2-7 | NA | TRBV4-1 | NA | TGCGCCAGCAGCCAAGATTACACTCTGATACCCTACGAGCAGTACTTC | CASSQDYTLIPYEQYF
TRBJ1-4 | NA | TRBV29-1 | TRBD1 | TGCAGCGTTCGTGACAGGGTGAATGAAAAACTGTTTTTT | CSVRDRVNEKLFF
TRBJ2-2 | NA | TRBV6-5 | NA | TGTGCCAGCAGTTATCAAGGGGCTGGCGGGGAGCTGTTTTTT | CASSYQGAGGELFF
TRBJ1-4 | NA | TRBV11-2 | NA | TGTGCCAGCAGTTCTTCTCCGGGGTATAATGAAAAACTGTTTTTT | CASSSSPGYNEKLFF
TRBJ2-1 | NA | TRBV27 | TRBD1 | TGTGCCAGCAGTTTAGCAGGGGGCGGGCACAATGAGCAGTTCTTC | CASSLAGGGHNEQFF
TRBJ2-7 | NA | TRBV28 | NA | TGTGCCAGCAGCCGAAAGGGGCAGGGGTTCTCCTACGAGCAGTACTTC | CASSRKGQGFSYEQYF
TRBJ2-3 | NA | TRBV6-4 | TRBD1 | TGTGCCAGCTCCCCGGGCAGGGGGCGATACAGCACAGATACGCAGTATTTT | CASSPGRGRYSTDTQYF
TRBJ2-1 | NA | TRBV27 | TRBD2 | TGTGCCAGCCAGTCCTGGCGGGAGTTCGTCCACAATGAGCAGTTCTTC | CASQSWREFVHNEQFF
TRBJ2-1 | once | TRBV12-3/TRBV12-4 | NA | TGTGCCAGCAGTTTGAAGGGGGACGAGGAGTTCTTC | CASSLKGDEEFF
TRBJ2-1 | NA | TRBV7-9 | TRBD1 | TGTGCCAGCAGCTCAACCCGACAGGGACGGGGCAATGAGCAGTTCTTC | CASSSTRQGRGNEQFF
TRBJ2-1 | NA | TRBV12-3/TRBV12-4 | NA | TGTGCCAGCAGTTTAGACCGACTTGACAATGAGCAGTTCTTC | CASSLDRLDNEQFF
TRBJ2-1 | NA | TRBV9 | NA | TGTGCCAGCAGCGCCGACAGGGGAGGGTACAATGAGCAGTTCTTC | CASSADRGGYNEQFF
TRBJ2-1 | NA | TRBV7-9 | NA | TGTGCCAGCAGCGCCCGCCCGCGAAACGATGAGCAGTTCTTC | CASSARPRNDEQFF
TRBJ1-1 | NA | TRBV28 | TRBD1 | TGTGCCAGCAGTCGCTTTACAGGGGGGGGCACTGAAGCTTTCTTT | CASSRFTGGGTEAFF
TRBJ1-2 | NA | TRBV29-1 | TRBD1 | TGCAGCGTACCAAACTCCGGGACAGGCTATGGCTACACCTTC | CSVPNSGTGYGYTF
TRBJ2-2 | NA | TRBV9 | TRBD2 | TGTGCCAGCAGCACCAGCGGGGGGCTAGCGGGAGCTGGGGAGCCTTTTTTT | CASSTSGGLAGAGEPFF
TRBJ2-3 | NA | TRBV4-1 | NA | TGCGCCAGCAGCCACCCCGCAGGGGGGACGCGGGGCGCAGATACGCAGTATTTT | CASSHPAGGTRGADTQYF
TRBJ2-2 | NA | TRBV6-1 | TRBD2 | TGTGCCAGCAGTGGGACTAGCGGGAGCACCGGGGAGCTGTTTTTT | CASSGTSGSTGELFF
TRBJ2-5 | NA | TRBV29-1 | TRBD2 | TGCAGCGCTGTAGCGGGAGAAGAGACCCAGTACTTC | CSAVAGEETQYF
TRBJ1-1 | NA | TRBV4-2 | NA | TGTGCCAGCAGCCAGTCACAGGGTTTGAGCACTGAAGCTTTCTTT | CASSQSQGLSTEAFF
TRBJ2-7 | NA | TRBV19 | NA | TGTGCCAGTAGCGGATACGGGAGCTCCTACGAGCAGTACTTC | CASSGYGSSYEQYF
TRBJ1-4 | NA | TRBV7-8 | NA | TGTGCCAGCAGCCCAACGGGGAGATTCGCAACTAATGAAAAACTGTTTTTT | CASSPTGRFATNEKLFF
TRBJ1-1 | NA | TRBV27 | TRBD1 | TGTGCCAGCAGTCCCTCAGGGGGACCCACTGAAGCTTTCTTT | CASSPSGGPTEAFF
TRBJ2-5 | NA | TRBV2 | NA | TGTGCCAGCAGTGAAGAGCCCACCACAGTGTCAGTTTCGGAGACCCAGTACTTC | CASSEEPTTVSVSETQYF
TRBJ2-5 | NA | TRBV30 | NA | TGTGCCTGGAGTGAGGGTCCGGAGACCCAGTACTTC | CAWSEGPETQYF
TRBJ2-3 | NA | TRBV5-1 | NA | TGCGCCAGCAGCTTGGAGCGCAGCACAGATACGCAGTATTTT | CASSLERSTDTQYF
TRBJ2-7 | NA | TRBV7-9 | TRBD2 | TGTGCCAGCAGCTTAGTTTCGGGCGGGAGCTCCTACGAGCAGTACTTC | CASSLVSGGSSYEQYF
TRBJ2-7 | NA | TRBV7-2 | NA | TGTGCCAGCAGCCCGGGACCGGTTACCTACGAGCAGTACTTC | CASSPGPVTYEQYF
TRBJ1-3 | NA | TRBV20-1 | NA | TGCAGTGCTAGAGACACGCAAGGGGACACCATATATTTT | CSARDTQGDTIYF
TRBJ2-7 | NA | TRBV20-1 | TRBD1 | TGCAGTGCTAGGGACAGGACCTACGAGCAGTACTTC | CSARDRTYEQYF
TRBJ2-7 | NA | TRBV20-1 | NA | TGCAGTGCTAGAGATGTTAGACGGGGAATCTACGAGCAGTACTTC | CSARDVRRGIYEQYF
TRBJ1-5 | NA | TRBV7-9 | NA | TGTGCCAGCAGTCCAGGGTCTGGCAATCAGCCCCAGCATTTT | CASSPGSGNQPQHF
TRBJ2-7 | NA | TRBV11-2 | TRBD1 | TGTGCCAGCAGCTTAGATTCAGGGACAGGGGGACGCGAGCAGTACTTC | CASSLDSGTGGREQYF
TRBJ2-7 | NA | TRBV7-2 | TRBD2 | TGTGCCAGCAGCCATTACGGGACTAGCGGGTACGAGCAGTACTTC | CASSHYGTSGYEQYF
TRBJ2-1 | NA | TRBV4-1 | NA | TGCGCCAGCAGCCAAAATCCCGCCGGGGATGAGCAGTTCTTC | CASSQNPAGDEQFF
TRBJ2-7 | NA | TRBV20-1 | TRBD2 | TGCAGTGCTAGAGCGGCTAGCGGCTACGAGCAGTACTTC | CSARAASGYEQYF
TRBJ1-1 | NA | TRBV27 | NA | TGTGCCAGCAGTTTGCGCGGCGGGAGCACTGAAGCTTTCTTT | CASSLRGGSTEAFF
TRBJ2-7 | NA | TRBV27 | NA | TGTGCCAGCACCGACCCAGGGGTGCGCGAGCAGTACTTC | CASTDPGVREQYF
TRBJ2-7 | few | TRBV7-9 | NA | TGTGCCAGCAGCTTAGCCCGGGGTTACGAGCAGTACTTC | CASSLARGYEQYF
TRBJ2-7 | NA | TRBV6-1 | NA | TGTGCCAGCAGTGAACGGACACCGTCCTACGAGCAGTACTTC | CASSERTPSYEQYF
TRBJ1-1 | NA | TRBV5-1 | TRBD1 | TGCGCCAGCTGTGGGACAGAAAACACTGAAGCTTTCTTT | CASCGTENTEAFF
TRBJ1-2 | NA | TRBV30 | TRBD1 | TGTGCCTGGACCCTTCGGGGGGAGGGGGCTCATGGCTACACCTTC | CAWTLRGEGAHGYTF
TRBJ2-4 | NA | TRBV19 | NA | TGTGCCAGTAGTCCGGGACGGAAGGACGGGTTGAGCAAAAACATTCAGTACTTC | CASSPGRKDGLSKNIQYF
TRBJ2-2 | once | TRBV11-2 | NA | TGTGCCAGCAGCTTAGGGTGGCAGAACACCGGGGAGCTGTTTTTT | CASSLGWQNTGELFF
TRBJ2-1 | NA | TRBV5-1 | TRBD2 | TGCGCCAGCAGCTCGCCAACTAGCGGGACTTACAATGAGCAGTTCTTC | CASSSPTSGTYNEQFF
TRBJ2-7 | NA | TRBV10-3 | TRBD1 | TGTGCCATCAGTGTAGGGACAGCTTCCTACGAGCAGTACTTC | CAISVGTASYEQYF
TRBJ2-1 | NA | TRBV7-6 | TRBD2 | TGTGCCAGCAGCCATCTAAGTAGCGGGAGAGTAGGAGATGAGCAGTTCTTC | CASSHLSSGRVGDEQFF
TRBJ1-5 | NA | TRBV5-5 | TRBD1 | TGTGCCAGCAGCTTGTTCCCGACAGGGGCGAGCAATCAGCCCCAGCATTTT | CASSLFPTGASNQPQHF
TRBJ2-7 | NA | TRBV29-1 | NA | TGCAGCGTTGAGGGAGGGGGCATGGACGAGCAGTACTTC | CSVEGGGMDEQYF
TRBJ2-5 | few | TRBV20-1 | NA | TGCAGTGCTAGAGATGGATCAGTCCAAGAGACCCAGTACTTC | CSARDGSVQETQYF
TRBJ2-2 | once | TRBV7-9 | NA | TGTGCCAGCAGCCCACCGGGACGCTACACCGGGGAGCTGTTTTTT | CASSPPGRYTGELFF
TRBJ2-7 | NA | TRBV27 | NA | TGTGCCAGCAGTTCCGGCCCCGGCTACGAGCAGTACTTC | CASSSGPGYEQYF
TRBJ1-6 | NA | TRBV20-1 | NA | TGCAGTGCTAGAGATGGGGTTGGAGTGTCCTATAATTCACCCCTCCACTTT | CSARDGVGVSYNSPLHF
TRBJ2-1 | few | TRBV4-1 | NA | TGCGCCAGCAGAGGTACTATCTCCTACAATGAGCAGTTCTTC | CASRGTISYNEQFF
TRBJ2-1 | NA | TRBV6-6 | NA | TGTGCCAGCAGTTACTTGGGTAGCATGTCCTACAATGAGCAGTTCTTC | CASSYLGSMSYNEQFF
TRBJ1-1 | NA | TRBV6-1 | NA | TGTGCCAGCGGGGGAGTGTGGGGCGAAGAAAGGGACACTGAAGCTTTCTTT | CASGGVWGEERDTEAFF
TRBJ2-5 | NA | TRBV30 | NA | TGTGCCTGGCAGGACGGGGTCGAGGGGGAGACCCAGTACTTC | CAWQDGVEGETQYF